Presented here are 22 T cell receptor beta chains from one specimen sequenced in a study of T cell repertoires in cytomegalovirus infection. For these receptors, no antigen is known. One entry per CDR3 protein, called by TCRdb with MiXCR from the reads. The sample has 20,000 to 25,000 distinct CDR3 sequences; around two fifths are singletons. This specimen was CD8+ T cells from cultured PBMCs, taken from culture after CMV antigen stimulation. The receptors were sampled from a human donor in good health (CMV status not recorded). Some clones in this sample may be carry-over from other donors' samples.

This clonotype was found a few times. The chain has TRBV7-2 and TRBJ2-7; D not certain. Germline CDR1 reads SGHTA; CDR2 reads FQGNSA. The CDR3 contains 14 residues. V lost 2 bases to trimming and J lost 4 bases, with 12 bases between them. As DNA, the CDR3 is TGTGCCAGCAGCTTACCCCCTTGGAGTTACGAGCAGTACTTC. Its protein product is CASSLPPWSYEQYF.

The V call is TRBV6-2 or TRBV6-3, the J call TRBJ1-2; tentatively, D is TRBD1 (6 bases). The CDR3 extends over 16 amino acids. V was clipped by 6 bases and J by 2 bases, with 19 bases between them. CDR1 and CDR2 (germline): MNHEY, SVGEGT. CDR3 nucleotides: TGTGCCAGCAGGCTGCGGGACACCCTCCAAAACTATGGCTACACCTTC. It specifies CASRLRDTLQNYGYTF.

This clonotype appeared once. The chain is built from TRBV11-2 and TRBJ2-5; the D gene is possibly TRBD1 (6 bases). Trimming took off 5 bases at V and 2 bases at J, with 12 bases between the two ends. The CDR3 extends over 14 amino acids. The germline V gene has CDR1 SGHAT and CDR2 FQNNGV. The CDR3 region has the DNA TGTGCCAGCAGCCCCGGACAGATACAAGAGACCCAGTACTTC. Translating gives CASSPGQIQETQYF.

The genes are TRBV29-1 and TRBJ2-7, with 10 bases matching TRBD1. Trimming at V came to 3 bases and at J to 5 bases, leaving 7 bases not matched to a gene. Germline V gene data show CDR1 as SQVTM and CDR2 as ANQGSEA. This CDR3 is built from 14 residues. DNA of the CDR3: TGCAGCGTTGACTTACGTGGACAGGGGGACGAGCAGTACTTC. This sequence encodes CSVDLRGQGDEQYF.

The chain is built from TRBV27 and TRBJ2-7; TRBD2 aligns across 8 bases. The CDR3 length is 15 residues. Germline V gene sequence: CDR1 MNHEY, CDR2 SMNVEV (reference sequence). The V and J ends lost 2 bases and 2 bases, in that order; junction bases with no gene match: 5. In nucleotides, the CDR3 is TGTGCCAGCAGTTTAGGGAGCGGGAGTGCCTACGAGCAGTACTTC. This gives the protein CASSLGSGSAYEQYF.

The J gene is TRBJ2-1, the V gene TRBV5-6, with no clear D. The CDR3 runs to 13 residues. Germline V gene sequence: CDR1 SGHDT, CDR2 YYEEEE. V dropped 0 bases and J dropped 10 bases, with 11 bases sitting between them. The CDR3 reads CASSLAGTREQFF. The DNA for the CDR3 is TGTGCCAGCAGCTTGGCAGGTACGAGAGAGCAGTTCTTC.

The genes are TRBV6-8 and TRBJ2-7; 13 nucleotides align to TRBD2. The CDR3 is 13 amino acids. Unmatched junction bases numbered 3, after V lost 8 bases and J lost 5 bases. The germline V gene encodes CDR1 MNHGY and CDR2 SAAAGT. CDR3 bases: TGTGCCAGCCGGACTAGCGGGAGCCACGAGCAGTACTTC. Residues: CASRTSGSHEQYF.

This clonotype was found a few times. This rearrangement joins TRBV20-1 to TRBJ1-5; the D gene is possibly TRBD1 (6 bases). Germline loops: CDR1 DFQATT, CDR2 SNEGSKA (reference sequence). The V end was cut by 1 base, the J end by 0 bases, with 10 bases between. This CDR3 contains 15 residues. The CDR3 bases are TGCAGTGCTAGAGGAGGACAGTATAGCAATCAGCCCCAGCATTTT. It yields the protein CSARGGQYSNQPQHF.

The V gene is TRBV6-1, the J gene TRBJ1-4; D unclear. V was clipped by 2 bases and J by 4 bases, with 14 bases between them. Germline CDR1 is MNHNS and CDR2 is SASEGT. The CDR3 is 16 amino acids. Here the CDR3 reads CASSENQAQLNEKLFF. CDR3 in DNA: TGTGCCAGCAGTGAAAATCAGGCTCAACTTAATGAAAAACTGTTTTTT.

The chain employs TRBV12-3 or TRBV12-4 and TRBJ2-3, with D perhaps TRBD1 (5 bases). Trimming removed 7 bases at V and 2 bases at J, with 19 bases between. This CDR3 has 16 residues. DNA for the CDR3: TGTGCCAGCACCGCCATTATAGGGGCCCTCACAGATACGCAGTATTTT. This translates into CASTAIIGALTDTQYF.

The chain employs TRBV7-3 and TRBJ2-1, with 10 bases that match TRBD1. The CDR3 spans 18 residues. J lost 1 base, V lost 5 bases, and 11 bases had no gene match. Looked up from germline, CDR1 is SGHTA and CDR2 is FQGTGA. CDR3 in DNA: TGTGCCAGCAGCGACCCCGGGACAGGGGCCGCGTCCTACAATGAGCAGTTCTTC. The encoded protein is CASSDPGTGAASYNEQFF.

The J gene is TRBJ1-6, the V gene TRBV11-2; D gene uncertain. From germline, CDR1 is SGHAT and CDR2 FQNNGV. V lost 2 bases, J lost 0 bases, and 17 bases lay in between. This CDR3 region has 19 residues. For the CDR3, the DNA is TGTGCCAGCAGCTTATCAAACCTCAACGTCGGCTCCTATAATTCACCCCTCCACTTT. Translating it yields CASSLSNLNVGSYNSPLHF. Combining the CDR3 with reference TRBV11-2 and TRBJ1-6 gives the whole variable domain EAGVAQSPRYKIIEKRQSVAFWCNPISGHATLYWYQQILGQGPKLLIQFQNNGVVDDSQLPKDRFSAERLKGVDSTLKIQPAKLEDSAVYLCASSLSNLNVGSYNSPLHFGNGTRLTVT.

This rearrangement joins TRBV6-2 or TRBV6-3 to TRBJ1-6; D is unresolved. V was cut by 1 base and J by 8 bases, with 9 bases left in between. There are 14 residues in the CDR3. CDR1 is MNHEY and CDR2 is SVGEGT in the germline V gene. In nucleotides, the CDR3 is TGTGCCAGCAGTTACTTCGGGGTTTATTCACCCCTCCACTTT. Translation gives CASSYFGVYSPLHF.

The chain recombines TRBV6-1 with TRBJ2-7; D is perhaps TRBD2 (6 bases). Deletions cut 0 bases from V and 2 bases from J, with 8 bases between. The CDR3 has 14 residues. CDR1 is MNHNS, CDR2 SASEGT, per germline. CDR3: CASSEAIAAYEQYF. For the CDR3, the DNA is TGTGCCAGCAGTGAAGCAATAGCGGCCTACGAGCAGTACTTC.

This clonotype was observed once. The rearrangement links TRBV4-2 to TRBJ1-5, with D unclear. Germline V lookup: CDR1 LGHNA, CDR2 YNFKEQ. Between the trimmed V and J ends, which lost 4 bases and 3 bases, there was a span of 10 bases. The CDR3 contains 14 residues. The DNA of the CDR3 is TGTGCCAGCAGCCTAGAGGAACCCAATCAGCCCCAGCATTTT. Its protein is CASSLEEPNQPQHF.

V gene TRBV4-1 combines with J gene TRBJ2-1; D not certain. Between the trimmed V and J ends, which lost 4 bases and 8 bases, there was a span of 18 bases. Germline CDR1 and CDR2: MGHRA and YSYEKL. The CDR3 consists of 15 residues. The CDR3 sequence: CASSPPPPYLHEQFF. CDR3 bases: TGCGCCAGCAGCCCTCCCCCCCCTTACCTCCATGAGCAGTTCTTC.

The rearrangement joins TRBV7-9 to TRBJ2-5; possibly TRBD2 for D (5 bases). The CDR3 length is 12 residues. V lost 5 bases and J lost 5, with 9 bases in between. Germline V lookup: CDR1 SEHNR, CDR2 FQNEAQ (reference sequence). The CDR3 coding sequence is TGTGCCAGCAGCAGTACGGGGGAGACCCAGTACTTC. This codes for CASSSTGETQYF.

The CDR3 sequence: CASSTNPSGRSRNEQFF. In DNA, the CDR3 is TGCGCCAGCAGCACTAACCCTAGCGGGAGATCTAGGAATGAGCAGTTCTTC. This chain uses TRBV5-1 with TRBJ2-1; 10 bases are shared with TRBD2. The CDR3 sequence is 17 residues long. The germline CDR1 and CDR2 sequences are SGHRS and YFSETQ. V was clipped by 4 bases and J by 7 bases; unmatched bases: 14.

J is TRBJ1-2 and V is TRBV12-3 or TRBV12-4; no firm D call. V was pared by 1 base and J by 13 bases, with 13 bases between. This CDR3 contains 12 residues. The CDR3 DNA follows: TGTGCCAGCAGTTTAGGGACTATCGAGTTCACCTTC. This codes for CASSLGTIEFTF.

In its sample, this clonotype was seen a few times. This chain links TRBV5-1 with TRBJ1-1; no clear D gene. Between the trimmed V and J ends, which lost 4 bases and 7 bases, there was a span of 8 bases. The CDR3 extends over 11 amino acids. CDR1 is SGHRS and CDR2 is YFSETQ in the germline V gene. The chain's CDR3 is CASSTGGEAFF. The CDR3 DNA is TGCGCCAGCAGCACCGGTGGTGAAGCTTTCTTT. Full variable domain (outside the CDR3, taken from reference TRBV5-1 and TRBJ1-1): KAGVTQTPRYLIKTRGQQVTLSCSPISGHRSVSWYQQTPGQGLQFLFEYFSETQRNKGNFPGRFSGRQFSNSRSEMNVSTLELGDSALYLCASSTGGEAFFGQGTRLTVV.

This clonotype was counted a few times. The chain joins TRBV5-8 to TRBJ2-1; 8 bases are a match to TRBD2. Per the germline V gene, CDR1 is SGHTS and CDR2 is YDEGEE. Trimming took 5 bases from V and 11 from J; bases not matched to a gene: 18. The CDR3 has 16 amino acids. The CDR3 spells CASRAPGAGGRTKQFF. The CDR3 nucleotides are TGTGCCAGCAGGGCCCCAGGGGCGGGAGGCCGGACGAAGCAGTTCTTC.

J is TRBJ1-1 and V is TRBV9; D might be TRBD1 (5 bases). Germline V CDR1 and CDR2: SGDLS, YYNGEE. V lost 2 bases to trimming and J lost 5 bases, with 10 bases between them. The CDR3 is made up of 13 amino acids. CDR3 residues: CASSVSGGTEAFF. The CDR3 DNA is TGTGCCAGCAGCGTCTCCGGGGGGACTGAAGCTTTCTTT.